This T cell receptor beta chain appears in the sequencing data of a study of identical twins. Regarding the study as a whole: An excess of low generation probability was shown by twin-shared out-of-frame alpha sequences. Out-of-frame sharing of TCR alpha in monozygotic twins was underestimated by models. Out-of-frame beta sequences exhibited a weaker degree of excess twin sharing. Analyses of zero insertions could, in part, be confounded by invariant MAIT and iNKT cells.

TCRdb independently ran MiXCR on the 5' RACE reads; one entry per CDR3 protein. The data show 700,000 or so distinct CDR3 sequences, 8.5% to 9.5% seen once. The CDR3 totals 18 residues. CDR1 is LGHNA and CDR2 is YNFKEQ in the germline V gene. V was pared by 4 bases and J by 2 bases, with 14 bases of the junction left unmatched. This clonotype was seen many times. Antigen unknown. This sample was also put to use in a study of yellow fever vaccine responses in identical twins.

This chain links TRBV4-2 with TRBJ2-3, with 8 bases that match TRBD2. This clonotype was sampled from a woman aged 18-29 years in good health. Sequenced input: PBMCs. The CDR3 region is CASSLTSGGGRNTDTQYF. The CDR3 DNA is TGTGCCAGCAGCCTAACGTCGGGTGGCGGGAGGAACACAGATACGCAGTATTTT.